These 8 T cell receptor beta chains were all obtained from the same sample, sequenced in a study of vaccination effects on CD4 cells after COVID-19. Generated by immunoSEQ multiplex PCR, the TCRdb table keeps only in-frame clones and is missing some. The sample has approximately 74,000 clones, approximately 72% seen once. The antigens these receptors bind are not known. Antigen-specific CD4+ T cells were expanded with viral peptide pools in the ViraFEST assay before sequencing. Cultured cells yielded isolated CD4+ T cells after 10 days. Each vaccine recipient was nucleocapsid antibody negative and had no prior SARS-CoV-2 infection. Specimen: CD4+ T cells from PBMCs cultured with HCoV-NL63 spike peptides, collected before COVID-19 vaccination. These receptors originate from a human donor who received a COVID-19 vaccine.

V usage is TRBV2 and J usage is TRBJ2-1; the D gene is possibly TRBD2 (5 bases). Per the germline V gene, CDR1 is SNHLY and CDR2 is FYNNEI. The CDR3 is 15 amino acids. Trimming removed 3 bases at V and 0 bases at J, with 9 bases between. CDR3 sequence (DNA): TGTGCCAGCAGTGATGGGGAGAGCTCCTACAATGAGCAGTTCTTC. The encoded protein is CASSDGESSYNEQFF.

The CDR3 is CASSHSVQGKANSPLHF. Here the CDR3 DNA reads TGTGCCAGCAGCCACTCCGTCCAAGGGAAAGCCAATTCACCCCTCCACTTT. The chain employs TRBV3-1 (or the pseudogene TRBV3-2) and TRBJ1-6, with D hard to call. Germline values: CDR1 LGHDT, CDR2 YNNKEL (reference sequence). The CDR3 totals 17 residues. With 3 bases removed from V and 7 bases from J, the gap between germline ends came to 19 bases.

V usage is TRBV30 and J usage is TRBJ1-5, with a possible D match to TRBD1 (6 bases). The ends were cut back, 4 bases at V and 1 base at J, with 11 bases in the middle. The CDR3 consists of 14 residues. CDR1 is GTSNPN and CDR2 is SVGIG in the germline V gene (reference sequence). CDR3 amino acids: CAWKKGGSNQPQHF. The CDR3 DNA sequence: TGTGCCTGGAAGAAAGGGGGGAGCAATCAGCCCCAGCATTTT.

The CDR3: CASSFAGTGELFF. CDR3 nucleotides: TGTGCCAGCAGTTTCGCGGGCACCGGGGAGCTGTTTTTT. V usage is TRBV28 and J usage is TRBJ2-2; D possibly corresponds to TRBD2 (5 bases). The CDR3 extends over 13 amino acids. The V gene lost 3 bases and the J gene lost 4 bases, with 6 bases spanning the gap. Germline CDR1 MDHEN, CDR2 SYDVKM.

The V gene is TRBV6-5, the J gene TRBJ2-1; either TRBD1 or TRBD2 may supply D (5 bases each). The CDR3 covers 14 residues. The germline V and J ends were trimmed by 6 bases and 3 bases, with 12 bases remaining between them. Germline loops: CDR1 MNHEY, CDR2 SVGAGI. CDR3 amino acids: CASRTGTFYNEQFF. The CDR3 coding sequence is TGTGCCAGCAGAACGGGGACCTTCTACAATGAGCAGTTCTTC.

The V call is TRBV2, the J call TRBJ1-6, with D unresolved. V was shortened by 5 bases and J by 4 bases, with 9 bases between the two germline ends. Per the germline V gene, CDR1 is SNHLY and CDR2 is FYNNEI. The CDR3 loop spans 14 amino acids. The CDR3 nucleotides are TGTGCCAGCAGTCCAAAAGGGTATAATTCACCCCTCCACTTT. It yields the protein CASSPKGYNSPLHF. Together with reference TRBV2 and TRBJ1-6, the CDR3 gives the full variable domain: EPEVTQTPSHQVTQMGQEVILRCVPISNHLYFYWYRQILGQKVEFLVSFYNNEISEKSEIFDDQFSVERPDGSNFTLKIRSTKLEDSAMYFCASSPKGYNSPLHFGNGTRLTVT.

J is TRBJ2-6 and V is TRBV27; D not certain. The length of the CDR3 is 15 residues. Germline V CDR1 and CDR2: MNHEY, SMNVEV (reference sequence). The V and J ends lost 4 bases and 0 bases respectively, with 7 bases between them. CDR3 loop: CASSSQFSGANVLTF. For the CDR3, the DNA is TGTGCCAGCAGTTCCCAATTCTCTGGGGCCAACGTCCTGACTTTC.

This CDR3 reads CASSLVQETQYF. CDR3 bases: TGTGCCAGCAGCTTAGTTCAGGAGACCCAGTACTTC. This chain connects TRBV7-9 to TRBJ2-5, with D hard to call. There are 12 residues in the CDR3. V was cut by 1 base and J by 5 bases, with 5 bases left in between. CDR1 is SEHNR and CDR2 is FQNEAQ in the germline V gene (reference sequence).